One and the same sample provided the 6 T cell receptor beta chains below, sequenced in a study of control samples from healthy donors and cancer patients. Measured with immunoSEQ multiplex PCR; TCRdb has only the in-frame clones, and not every one. The sample gives 130,000 to 150,000 clones, more than 90% of which show up once; about 3.2% is in the top ten. Sequencing input: blood. Receptors were obtained from a man aged 25 to 40 in good health.

The rearrangement links TRBV5-6 to TRBJ2-7; possibly TRBD1 for D (6 bases). This CDR3 region has 13 residues. Germline CDR1 reads SGHDT; CDR2 reads YYEEEE. Trimming left V 4 bases short and J 6 bases short, with 14 bases between. CDR3 nucleotides: TGTGCCAGCAGCCGCCCACAGGGCTCCGAGCAGTACTTC. As protein: CASSRPQGSEQYF.

V usage is TRBV5-1 and J usage is TRBJ1-1; 7 positions agree with TRBD1. Trimming at V came to 3 bases and at J to 1 base, leaving 3 bases not matched to a gene. The CDR3 is made up of 14 amino acids. Germline CDR1 reads SGHRS; CDR2 reads YFSETQ. CDR3 sequence (DNA): TGCGCCAGCAGCTCGGGACAGACGAACACTGAAGCTTTCTTT. This sequence encodes CASSSGQTNTEAFF.

With respect to this clone: The junction shows a germline mismatch at one end, possibly a read error. The chain combines TRBV6-5 with TRBJ1-5; 10 bases are a match to TRBD1. The length of the CDR3 is 11 residues. Germline V gene data show CDR1 as MNHEY and CDR2 as SVGAGI. The CDR3, as DNA: TGTGCCAGCACTGGGACAGGGGTGTGGTATTTT. Protein product: CASTGTGVWYF.

The chain couples TRBV12-3 or TRBV12-4 to TRBJ1-2, with D hard to call. Trimming left V 1 base short and J 6 bases short, with 6 bases between. The CDR3 totals 12 residues. CDR3 in DNA: TGTGCCAGCAGTTTAGAAGGGAATGGCTACACCTTC. Its translation: CASSLEGNGYTF.

This chain's CDR3 is CASSSLGGPQHF. CDR3 nucleotide sequence: TGTGCCAGCAGTTCCCTTGGAGGGCCCCAGCATTTT. The V and J genes are TRBV6-5 and TRBJ1-5; D gene uncertain. The V gene lost 4 bases and the J gene lost 9 bases, with 10 bases spanning the gap. This CDR3 is built from 12 residues. CDR1 is MNHEY and CDR2 is SVGAGI in the germline V gene.

J is TRBJ2-7 and V is TRBV7-9, with 9 bases matching TRBD1. The germline CDR1 and CDR2 sequences are SEHNR and FQNEAQ (reference sequence). The CDR3 runs 16 residues. The V gene end was trimmed by 5 bases and the J gene end by 1 base; junction bases not matched to a gene: 9. This chain's CDR3 is CASSGSGTGSSYEQYF. CDR3 in DNA: TGTGCCAGCAGCGGTTCCGGGACAGGGAGTTCCTACGAGCAGTACTTC.